These 6 T cell receptor beta chains were all obtained from the same sample, sequenced in a study of cytomegalovirus exposure and HLA in healthy donors. Researchers ran the PCR with 60 Vbeta and 13 Jbeta primers. This table comes from immunoSEQ multiplex PCR, and its TCRdb copy is limited to in-frame clones, with some not included. The repertoire holds 150,000 to 180,000 clones, about 70% seen once, with approximately 2.6% in the top ten. Sequencing used PBMCs. These receptor sequences come from a man between 18 and 29 years old in good health and CMV-seronegative.

V gene TRBV7-9 combines with J gene TRBJ1-4, with a tentative D call TRBD1 (5 bases). The CDR3 loop spans 18 amino acids. With 0 bases removed from V and 7 bases from J, the gap between germline ends came to 21 bases. Germline CDR1 reads SEHNR; CDR2 reads FQNEAQ (reference sequence). The CDR3 coding sequence is TGTGCCAGCAGCTTAGCCTCGGGACTCAGTGCCGGTGGTGAAAAACTGTTTTTT. The encoded protein is CASSLASGLSAGGEKLFF.

V and J are TRBV18 and TRBJ2-4; TRBD1 aligns across 8 bases. V was clipped by 0 bases and J by 0 bases; unmatched bases: 22. This CDR3 has 23 amino acids. Per germline, CDR1 KGHSH and CDR2 LQKENI. CDR3 amino acids: CASSPPILMGRDRSLLAKNIQYF. The CDR3 coding sequence is TGTGCCAGCTCACCACCGATATTAATGGGCCGGGACAGGAGCTTACTAGCCAAAAACATTCAGTACTTC.

This rearrangement joins TRBV6-6 to TRBJ1-2; possible D gene TRBD1, 5 bases. Germline CDR1 is MNHNY and CDR2 is SVGAGI (reference sequence). This CDR3 region has 14 residues. The germline V and J ends were trimmed by 0 bases and 4 bases, with 9 bases remaining between them. DNA of the CDR3: TGTGCCAGCAGTTACTCGGGGCAGATCTATGGCTACACCTTC. Translated, it gives CASSYSGQIYGYTF.

The chain links TRBV5-6 to TRBJ2-6, with TRBD2 as a possible D gene (5 bases). Germline loops: CDR1 SGHDT, CDR2 YYEEEE. V was clipped by 4 bases and J by 2 bases, with 13 bases between them. This CDR3 has 16 amino acids. The CDR3 loop reads CASSPLEVTGANVLTF. CDR3 DNA: TGTGCCAGCAGCCCCTTGGAGGTAACTGGGGCCAACGTCCTGACTTTC.

The rearrangement uses TRBV29-1 and TRBJ2-6; 9 bases align to TRBD1. This CDR3 contains 17 residues. Trimming took 6 bases from V and 0 from J; bases not matched to a gene: 9. Germline CDR1 is SQVTM and CDR2 is ANQGSEA. The CDR3 reads CSVDQTGGGSGANVLTF. DNA of the CDR3: TGCAGCGTAGATCAAACAGGGGGCGGCTCTGGGGCCAACGTCCTGACTTTC.

This clone was found a few times. V gene TRBV6-5 combines with J gene TRBJ1-2, with 8 bases matching TRBD1. The V gene end was trimmed by 2 bases and the J gene end by 7 bases; junction bases not matched to a gene: 6. This CDR3 region has 14 residues. Germline loops: CDR1 MNHEY, CDR2 SVGAGI. CDR3 nucleotides: TGTGCCAGCAGTTACGACCAGGGGGCCGGTGGCTACACCTTC. It specifies CASSYDQGAGGYTF.